The clone carrying this TCR beta chain was picked up a small number of times. Antigen: not known. One entry per CDR3 protein results from TCRdb running MiXCR on the RT-PCR reads. The sample lists more than 700,000 distinct CDR3 sequences, 21% occurring once. Germline V CDR1 and CDR2: MGHRA, YSYEKL. The CDR3 contains 16 residues. Losses at the gene ends were 1 base for V and 1 base for J; bases not matched to a gene: 4. These data come from a study of response to subunit inactivated influenza vaccine. Study-level findings and limits: Authors proposed each seasonal influenza vaccination draws in few new T cells.

This material consisted of PBMCs from blood, taken more than 4 days after vaccination. The gene calls are TRBV4-1 and TRBJ2-7; TRBD2 agrees at 10 bases. The sequence derives from a man in his fifties who received an inactivated influenza vaccine. CDR3 DNA sequence: TGCGCCAGCAGCCAAGCTGTAGCGGGGGGTTCCTACGAGCAGTACTTC. This encodes CASSQAVAGGSYEQYF.